This T cell receptor beta chain was recorded in a study of tumor and adjacent non-tumor tissue in lung cancer (dated 2018 in TCRdb). Study-level background: By cancer type, the cohort comprised approximately twelve adenocarcinoma patients, 2 squamous cell carcinoma patients and 1 small cell lung cancer patient. The study compared bulk TCRbeta repertoires from lung tumor tissue and matched distant non-tumor lung tissue of under 16 lung cancer patients. Around 30 paired specimens, one tumor and one normal lung sample per patient, were profiled by TCRbeta CDR3 sequencing. The approximately 15 patients were aged about 30 to 76 years, included 10 men and 5 women, and had TNM stage I to III disease. Sequencing produced approximately 130 million productive TCRbeta reads in total, an average of approximately 4 million reads per sample. Study-wide conclusions, independent of this receptor: Neither the sequencing platform nor unique molecular identifiers are mentioned in the methods. Younger patients had significantly higher TCR diversity, and higher tumor TCR diversity was associated with shorter overall and disease-free survival. The top 100 clones made up a significantly larger cumulative share of the repertoire in normal lung than in tumor tissue. The cohort had only approximately 16 patients, and the authors noted that larger samples and more detailed clinical data are needed. Because peripheral blood was not sequenced, the blood TCRbeta repertoires of the lung cancer patients in the study went unexamined. Significantly higher TCR diversity (inverse Simpson) was observed in tumor tissue than in normal lung tissue (about 410 vs 180, P = 0.0075, Mann-Whitney U test).

With regard to this clonotype: Its antigen is still unknown. Base-call qualities are not available, and no considerably larger clone is one nucleotide away.

The V end gives up 6 bases and the J end 4 bases, leaving 7 bases in the junction not matched to a gene. Including cysteine and phenylalanine, the CDR3 has 14 amino acids. Of the read, only the CDR3 DNA is kept; its 42 bases are in frame from base 1. The germline V gene gives CDR1 as SGHRS and CDR2 as YFSETQ. RNA was isolated from bulk unsorted tissue, and RNA quality was assessed with a NanoDrop ND-1000 and an Agilent 2100. Distant non-tumor tissue taken more than 3 cm from the tumor edge was used as the normal lung sample. Newly diagnosed lung cancer patients without prior chemotherapy who had been admitted for thoracic surgery in China between August and November 2014 were enrolled as donors. The study excluded patients who had received radiotherapy or chemotherapy before or who had another cancer at the same time. Pieces of surgical tissue measuring roughly 1-2 cm3 were kept in RNAlater solution and stored at -80 degrees C until use.

The method was multiplex PCR. Data came from an Illumina HiSeq 2500. Following protocols modified from ARM-PCR, the researchers constructed TCRbeta libraries through three rounds of nested PCR with primers (Table S4). Before sequencing, PCR products of 200-500 bp were excised from the gel and purified with the QIAquick gel extraction kit. Per the source publication's procedure: Trimmomatic was used to clean the reads, FLASH was used to merge the reads into complete CDR3 sequences, and MiTCR was used to assign the reads to V(D)J germline segments. Clonal diversity was calculated as the inverse Simpson's index using VDJtools. A read counted as productive if the sequence was in-frame and lacked a premature stop codon. TCRdb reprocessing: public reads trimmed at Q25 with fastp, clones called with MiXCR, in-frame beta chains kept. Each CDR3 protein gets just one entry, which takes the most common genes and DNA from the rows behind it. For this entry, the V and J calls and clone size follow TCRdb and not the study's own pipeline. The sample contains about 77,000 distinct CDR3 sequences, more than 65% of them found a single time. Of the sample, approximately 40% is held by the ten largest clones.

The chain is encoded by TRBV5-1 joined to TRBJ2-7; 10 bases in between match TRBD1. Sequencing was done on a sample of distant non-tumor lung tissue. The sequence was collected from a man between 65 and 85 years old with non-small cell lung cancer. CDR3 protein: CASNWTGGSYEQYF. The DNA sequence is TGCGCCAGCAACTGGACAGGGGGATCGTACGAGCAGTACTTC.